The 18 T cell receptor beta chains in this list originate from one sample, sequenced in a study of cytomegalovirus exposure and HLA in healthy donors. The PCR was carried out with 60 Vbeta primers and 13 Jbeta primers. The repertoire was sequenced with immunoSEQ multiplex PCR; TCRdb's copy has only in-frame clones and lacks some. The data show some 130,000 clones, with 79% seen just once and 6% to 7.5% held by the top ten. The sample comprised PBMCs. The receptors were sampled from a man aged 40-49 years in good health and CMV-seropositive.

V and J are TRBV6-5 and TRBJ2-1, with TRBD2 matching over 10 bases. CDR1 is MNHEY and CDR2 is SVGAGI in the germline V gene. V dropped 0 bases and J dropped 8; count of bases not matched to a gene: 7. The CDR3 has 16 residues. The CDR3 nucleotides read TGTGCCAGCAGTTACTCGACGATCCTAGCGGGAGATGAGCAGTTCTTC. This codes for CASSYSTILAGDEQFF.

V is TRBV5-1 and J is TRBJ1-1, with D hard to call. The ends were cut back, 4 bases at V and 4 bases at J, with 14 bases in the middle. Germline CDR1 and CDR2: SGHRS and YFSETQ. This CDR3 spans 14 amino acids. CDR3 sequence reads: CASSTGSRGTEAFF. CDR3 sequence (DNA): TGCGCCAGCAGCACCGGGTCGCGGGGCACTGAAGCTTTCTTT. Complete variable domain (other parts from reference TRBV5-1 and TRBJ1-1): KAGVTQTPRYLIKTRGQQVTLSCSPISGHRSVSWYQQTPGQGLQFLFEYFSETQRNKGNFPGRFSGRQFSNSRSEMNVSTLELGDSALYLCASSTGSRGTEAFFGQGTRLTVV.

CDR3 sequence (DNA): TGTGCCAGCAGCGCTAGGACAGGGCGCCAAGAGACCCAGTACTTC. Amino acid sequence: CASSARTGRQETQYF. This rearrangement joins TRBV9 to TRBJ2-5; 8 bases map to TRBD1. Germline CDR1 and CDR2: SGDLS and YYNGEE. V was clipped by 3 bases and J by 1 base; unmatched bases: 5. This CDR3 is built from 15 residues.

Here the CDR3 DNA reads TGCGCCAGCAGCTTGGACTTTTCCTACGAGCAGTACTTC. Translated: CASSLDFSYEQYF. The chain is built from TRBV5-1 and TRBJ2-7; no clear D gene. CDR3 length: 13 amino acids. The germline gives CDR1 SGHRS, CDR2 YFSETQ. Trimming stripped 0 bases from V and 1 base from J, with 5 bases between.

The chain employs TRBV10-2 and TRBJ1-4, with 10 bases that match TRBD1. The CDR3 totals 15 residues. The junction had 7 bases not matched to a gene; V was cut back by 7 bases and J by 5 bases. The germline V gene has CDR1 WSHSY and CDR2 SAAADI. CDR3 nucleotide sequence: TGCGCCAGCACCCCTCGACAGGGGGCGAATGAAAAACTGTTTTTT. Amino acid sequence: CASTPRQGANEKLFF.

V and J are TRBV6-6 and TRBJ2-2; D ambiguous. V dropped 7 bases and J dropped 5 bases, with 8 bases sitting between them. This CDR3 spans 12 amino acids. CDR1 is MNHNY, CDR2 SVGAGI, per germline (reference sequence). CDR3 loop: CASIGGTGELFF. DNA for the CDR3: TGTGCCAGCATCGGCGGAACCGGGGAGCTGTTTTTT.

The chain has TRBV28 and TRBJ1-5, with TRBD1 as a possible D gene (5 bases). V lost 4 bases to trimming and J lost 3 bases, with 19 bases between them. Germline assignment: CDR1 MDHEN and CDR2 SYDVKM. The CDR3 is 17 amino acids. The CDR3 coding sequence is TGTGCCAGCAGTTCCAGGAGGGGTACATGGAACAATCAGCCCCAGCATTTT. Residues: CASSSRRGTWNNQPQHF.

The J gene is TRBJ2-7, the V gene TRBV5-6, with D perhaps matching TRBD1 (8 bases). Germline V gene data show CDR1 as SGHDT and CDR2 as YYEEEE. The V end was cut by 4 bases, the J end by 1 base, with 18 bases between. The CDR3 has 16 residues. This CDR3 is CASSADREGGSYEQYF. CDR3 coding DNA: TGTGCCAGCAGCGCGGACAGGGAGGGGGGTTCCTACGAGCAGTACTTC.

This clone was seen only a few times. The J gene is TRBJ1-1, the V gene TRBV11-1; no firm D call. Germline CDR1 and CDR2: SGHAT and FQDESV (reference sequence). V was shortened by 5 bases and J by 6 bases, with 10 bases between the two germline ends. The CDR3 is 12 amino acids. The CDR3, as DNA: TGTGCCAGCAGCGCAGATTTCCCTGAAGCTTTCTTT. Protein sequence: CASSADFPEAFF.

The chain is built from TRBV7-9 and TRBJ1-3, with D maybe TRBD1 (5 bases). The CDR3 has 17 residues. Germline V gene lookup returns CDR1 SEHNR and CDR2 FQNEAQ (reference sequence). Trimming left V 3 bases short and J 0 bases short, with 15 bases between. The CDR3 DNA reads as TGTGCCAGCAGCTTGGGCAAGAGACAGCTCTCTGGAAACACCATATATTTT. Residues: CASSLGKRQLSGNTIYF.

This clone was recorded once. The gene calls are TRBV28 and TRBJ2-3, with 10 bases aligning to TRBD2. The CDR3 is 17 amino acids. Germline V CDR1 and CDR2: MDHEN, SYDVKM. V lost 2 bases, J lost 2 bases, and 7 bases stayed unmatched. CDR3 protein: CASSLDIAGGVTDTQYF. The CDR3 DNA follows: TGTGCCAGCAGTTTAGATATAGCGGGAGGAGTCACAGATACGCAGTATTTT.

This chain connects TRBV5-1 to TRBJ2-1, with D hard to call. CDR3 size: 16 residues. V dropped 1 base and J dropped 8 bases, with 19 bases sitting between them. Looked up from germline, CDR1 is SGHRS and CDR2 is YFSETQ. CDR3 amino acids: CASSLPPGPVRDEQFF. CDR3 coding DNA: TGCGCCAGCAGCTTGCCACCGGGTCCCGTACGCGATGAGCAGTTCTTC.

Regarding this clone: The sample holds other DNA sequences that translate to the same CDR3. This chain uses TRBV4-2 with TRBJ2-3; no firm D call. Germline lookup yields CDR1 LGHNA and CDR2 YNFKEQ. The CDR3 spans 14 residues. V lost 0 bases and J lost 2, with 6 bases in between. The CDR3, as DNA: TGTGCCAGCAGCCAAGAAATAGACACAGATACGCAGTATTTT. This gives the protein CASSQEIDTDTQYF.

The chain is built from TRBV5-4 and TRBJ1-2; D remains ambiguous. CDR3 length equals 16 residues. Germline V CDR1 and CDR2: SGHNT, YYREEE (reference sequence). The V end was cut by 2 bases, the J end by 5 bases, with 19 bases between. In DNA form, the CDR3 reads TGTGCCAGCAGCTTCGGTGGACGGGATGTAGAATATGGCTACACCTTC. As protein: CASSFGGRDVEYGYTF.

This chain links TRBV10-1 with TRBJ2-1; 8 bases agree with TRBD2. Germline assignment: CDR1 WNHNN and CDR2 SYGVQD (reference sequence). Trimming at V came to 0 bases and at J to 0 bases, leaving 10 bases not matched to a gene. The CDR3 is 19 residues long. CDR3 region: CASSESRLAGGLSYNEQFF. The DNA of the CDR3 is TGCGCCAGCAGTGAGTCGAGGCTAGCGGGCGGACTCTCCTACAATGAGCAGTTCTTC.

The chain employs TRBV9 and TRBJ2-1, with TRBD2 matching 12 bases. Germline CDR1 reads SGDLS; CDR2 reads YYNGEE. CDR3 length: 16 amino acids. The ends lost 4 bases at V and 3 bases at J; junction bases unmatched: 5. The CDR3 loop reads CASSPRTSGIYNEQFF. As DNA, the CDR3 is TGTGCCAGCAGCCCCAGGACTAGCGGGATCTACAATGAGCAGTTCTTC.

The chain combines TRBV11-3 with TRBJ2-2, with TRBD1 matching over 10 bases. The ends lost 4 bases at V and 4 bases at J; junction bases unmatched: 12. The CDR3 has 18 amino acids. Per the germline V gene, CDR1 is SGHNT and CDR2 is YENEEA. CDR3 sequence: CASSSPGGTGVVTGELFF. In DNA form, the CDR3 reads TGTGCCAGCAGCTCCCCTGGGGGGACAGGGGTTGTCACCGGGGAGCTGTTTTTT.

The chain combines TRBV27 with TRBJ2-2; 14 bases fit TRBD2. The CDR3 is made up of 18 amino acids. Losses at the gene ends were 5 bases for V and 5 bases for J; bases not matched to a gene: 10. CDR1 MNHEY and CDR2 SMNVEV come from the germline V gene (reference sequence). In nucleotides, the CDR3 is TGTGCCAGCAGTCCCCGGACTAGCGGGAGGTTAAGGACCGGGGAGCTGTTTTTT. As protein: CASSPRTSGRLRTGELFF.